The 17 T cell receptor beta chains listed next were all sequenced from one sample in a study of radiotherapy plus CTLA-4 blockade in lung cancer. Clones were read by immunoSEQ multiplex PCR, and TCRdb kept only the in-frame ones, dropping some. The table lists around 45,000 clones, approximately 76% of them singletons. The sample was peripheral blood, taken from a patient treated with radiotherapy plus ipilimumab. These receptors were obtained from a human donor with non-small cell lung cancer who had stable disease on radiotherapy plus ipilimumab.

The chain uses TRBV4-3 and TRBJ1-1; the D gene is possibly TRBD1 (5 bases). V lost 3 bases, J lost 1 base, and 12 bases lay in between. Germline V gives CDR1 LGHNA, CDR2 YSLEER. CDR3 length equals 15 residues. The CDR3 region has the DNA TGCGCCAGCAGCCAGCCCCCCGGGGGGAACACTGAAGCTTTCTTT. This gives the protein CASSQPPGGNTEAFF.

This chain uses TRBV6-5 with TRBJ2-2; D gene ambiguous. The CDR3 is made up of 15 amino acids. Trimming cost V 1 base and J 1 base, with 7 bases left between them. Germline V lookup: CDR1 MNHEY, CDR2 SVGAGI. CDR3 region: CASSYWVRNTGELFF. In nucleotides, the CDR3 is TGTGCCAGCAGTTACTGGGTCCGGAACACCGGGGAGCTGTTTTTT.

The chain recombines TRBV5-4 with TRBJ1-1, with D unresolved. CDR3 length equals 15 residues. Deletions cut 0 bases from V and 1 base from J, with 10 bases between. Germline CDR1 reads SGHNT; CDR2 reads YYREEE (reference sequence). Here the CDR3 reads CASSLGVVGNTEAFF. In DNA, the CDR3 is TGTGCCAGCAGCTTGGGGGTAGTGGGGAACACTGAAGCTTTCTTT.

This chain connects TRBV2 to TRBJ1-6; D unclear. Germline V gene sequence: CDR1 SNHLY, CDR2 FYNNEI. This CDR3 comprises 16 residues. V lost 7 bases to trimming and J lost 6 bases, with 19 bases between them. CDR3 DNA sequence: TGTGCCAGCAACTGGGCACTATCCCGGATTAATTCACCCCTCCACTTT. Translation gives CASNWALSRINSPLHF.

The genes are TRBV6-5 and TRBJ1-6, with no clear D. V lost 6 bases to trimming and J lost 7 bases, with 7 bases between them. The CDR3 contains 12 residues. Germline lookup yields CDR1 MNHEY and CDR2 SVGAGI. The CDR3 DNA reads as TGTGCCAGCAGCCGACTGAATTCACCCCTCCACTTT. It yields the protein CASSRLNSPLHF.

The DNA for the CDR3 is TGCAGCGTAGGGGAAAGAACCGGGGAGCTGTTTTTT. Translating it yields CSVGERTGELFF. The J gene is TRBJ2-2, the V gene TRBV29-1; tentatively, D is TRBD1 (5 bases). Germline CDR1 SQVTM, CDR2 ANQGSEA. With 6 bases removed from V and 5 bases from J, the gap between germline ends came to 10 bases. This CDR3 is built from 12 residues.

J is TRBJ1-4 and V is TRBV19; D not certain. Looked up from germline, CDR1 is LNHDA and CDR2 is SQIVND (reference sequence). The CDR3 extends over 13 amino acids. Trimming removed 2 bases at V and 11 bases at J, with 12 bases between. CDR3 sequence: CASSISVRRKLFF. Written as DNA, the CDR3 is TGTGCCAGTAGTATAAGCGTTCGACGGAAACTGTTTTTT.

This sequence joins TRBV6-1 and TRBJ2-3; no clear D gene. CDR1 and CDR2 from the germline V gene are MNHNS and SASEGT. Trimming took off 2 bases at V and 7 bases at J, with 13 bases between the two ends. The CDR3 has 14 amino acids. The CDR3 DNA is TGTGCCAGCAGTGAATTTTCGCTAGGGAATACGCAGTATTTT. This translates into CASSEFSLGNTQYF.

This chain uses TRBV11-2 with TRBJ2-3, with D perhaps given as TRBD1 or TRBD2 (6 bases each). Germline CDR1 SGHAT, CDR2 FQNNGV. Deletions cut 10 bases from V and 7 bases from J, with 21 bases between. The CDR3 extends over 14 amino acids. The CDR3, as DNA: TGTGCCACCTCCCGGGACGGGGGCGTGAATACGCAGTATTTT. Protein product: CATSRDGGVNTQYF.

V gene TRBV11-3 combines with J gene TRBJ2-5; possibly TRBD1 for D (6 bases). The ends were cut back, 2 bases at V and 9 bases at J, with 13 bases in the middle. This CDR3 comprises 13 residues. Per germline, CDR1 SGHNT and CDR2 YENEEA. CDR3 DNA sequence: TGTGCCAGCAGCTTAAAACAGGGTGTGGCCCAGTACTTC. This codes for CASSLKQGVAQYF.

This clone was counted between two and nine times. The chain has TRBV6-6 and TRBJ1-6; maybe TRBD1 (5 bases). The CDR3 sequence is 16 residues long. Germline V lookup: CDR1 MNHNY, CDR2 SVGAGI (reference sequence). V lost 5 bases and J 3 bases, leaving 14 bases between the germline ends. The CDR3 reads CASSRPLTDYNSPLHF. In nucleotides, the CDR3 is TGTGCCAGCAGTCGACCTTTGACAGACTATAATTCACCCCTCCACTTT.

The chain joins TRBV9 to TRBJ1-1, with 7 bases matching TRBD1. The germline gives CDR1 SGDLS, CDR2 YYNGEE. The CDR3 totals 16 residues. With 0 bases clipped from V and 5 bases from J, the junction kept 10 bases outside the gene matches. The CDR3 DNA reads as TGTGCCAGCAGCGTAGGTGGGGACAGTTATGGTACTGAAGCTTTCTTT. Residues: CASSVGGDSYGTEAFF.

The CDR3 DNA reads TGTGCCAGCAGTGAAGCGGCAACAGGGGCAACTAATGAAAAACTGTTTTTT. It is translated as CASSEAATGATNEKLFF. The genes are TRBV6-1 and TRBJ1-4; 7 nucleotides agree with TRBD1. This CDR3 has 17 residues. The germline V gene has CDR1 MNHNS and CDR2 SASEGT. The V segment lost 0 bases and the J segment 0 bases; nucleotides outside the gene matches: 4.

The rearrangement links TRBV11-2 to TRBJ2-6, with TRBD2 matching over 12 bases. Trimming took 1 base from V and 3 from J; bases not matched to a gene: 7. CDR3 length equals 19 residues. CDR1 and CDR2 (germline): SGHAT, FQNNGV. DNA of the CDR3: TGTGCCAGCAGCTTAGCCCTAGCGGGGGGGCCAGGTGGGGCCAACGTCCTGACTTTC. It encodes CASSLALAGGPGGANVLTF.

This sequence joins TRBV5-1 and TRBJ1-2; a possible D gene is TRBD1 (5 bases). V lost 4 bases, J lost 4 bases, and 11 bases lay in between. Germline CDR1 reads SGHRS; CDR2 reads YFSETQ. The CDR3 sequence is 13 residues long. This chain's CDR3 is CASSVQGAYGYTF. The CDR3 DNA reads TGCGCCAGCAGCGTCCAGGGTGCCTATGGCTACACCTTC.

V is TRBV7-9 and J is TRBJ2-2; 8 bases are shared with TRBD2. Trimming removed 8 bases from V and 1 base from J; junction bases left unmatched: 9. This CDR3 region has 16 residues. Germline V gene sequence: CDR1 SEHNR, CDR2 FQNEAQ (reference sequence). In DNA, the CDR3 is TGTGCCAGCTATCGCGGGGGGCCATGGAACACCGGGGAGCTGTTTTTT. It yields the protein CASYRGGPWNTGELFF.

This chain joins TRBV10-1 and TRBJ1-1; 9 bases fit TRBD1. The CDR3 has 14 amino acids. The J segment lost 5 bases and the V segment lost 5 bases, leaving 6 bases of the junction unmatched. In germline, CDR1 is WNHNN, CDR2 SYGVQD (reference sequence). CDR3 coding DNA: TGCGCCAGCAGTCCCGGGACAGGGAAGACTGAAGCTTTCTTT. This translates into CASSPGTGKTEAFF.